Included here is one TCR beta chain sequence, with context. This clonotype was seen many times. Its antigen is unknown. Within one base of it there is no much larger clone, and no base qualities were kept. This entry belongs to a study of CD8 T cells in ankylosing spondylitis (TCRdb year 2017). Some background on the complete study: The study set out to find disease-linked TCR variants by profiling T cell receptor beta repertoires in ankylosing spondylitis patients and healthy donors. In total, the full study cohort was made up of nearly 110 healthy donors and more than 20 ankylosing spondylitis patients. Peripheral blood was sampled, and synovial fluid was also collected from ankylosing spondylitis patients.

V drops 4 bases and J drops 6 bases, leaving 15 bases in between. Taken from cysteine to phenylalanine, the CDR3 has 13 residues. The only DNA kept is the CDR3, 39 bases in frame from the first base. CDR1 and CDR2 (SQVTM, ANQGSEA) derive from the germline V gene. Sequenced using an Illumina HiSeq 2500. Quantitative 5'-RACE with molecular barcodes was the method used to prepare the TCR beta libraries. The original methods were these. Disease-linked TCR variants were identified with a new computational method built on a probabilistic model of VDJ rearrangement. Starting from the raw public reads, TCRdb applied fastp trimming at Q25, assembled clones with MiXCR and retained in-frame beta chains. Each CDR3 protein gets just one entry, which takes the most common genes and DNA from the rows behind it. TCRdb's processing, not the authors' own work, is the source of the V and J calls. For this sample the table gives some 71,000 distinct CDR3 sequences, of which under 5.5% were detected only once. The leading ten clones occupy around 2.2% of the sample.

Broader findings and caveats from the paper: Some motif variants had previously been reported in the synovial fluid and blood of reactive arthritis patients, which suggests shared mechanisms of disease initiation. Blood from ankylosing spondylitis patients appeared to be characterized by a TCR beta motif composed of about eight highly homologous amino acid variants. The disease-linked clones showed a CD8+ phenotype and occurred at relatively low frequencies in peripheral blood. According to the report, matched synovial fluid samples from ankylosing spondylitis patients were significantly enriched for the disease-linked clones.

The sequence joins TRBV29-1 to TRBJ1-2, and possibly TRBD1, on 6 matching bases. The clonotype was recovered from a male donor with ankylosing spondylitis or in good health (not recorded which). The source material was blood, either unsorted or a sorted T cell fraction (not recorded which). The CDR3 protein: CSVGGYTGNGYTF. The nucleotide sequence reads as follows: TGCAGCGTTGGCGGATACACAGGGAATGGCTACACCTTC.